Listed below are T cell receptor beta chains from one sample, sequenced in a study of T cell responses to AZD1222 COVID-19 vaccine. The assay was immunoSEQ multiplex PCR, and TCRdb's table has in-frame clones only and misses some. The repertoire includes about 68,000 clones, around four fifths of them detected once, and 9% to 14% sits in the top ten. Sequenced material: peripheral blood, taken on day 0 of AZD1222 vaccination. The receptor source for this set is an adult in good health. The CDR3 runs from the conserved cysteine through the conserved F or W. The D gene is left open where the match is weak. Expanded clones are given a class, and other clones once, few, many or no size at all.

TRBJ2-7	.	.	TRBV6-2/TRBV6-3	CASSFTGTHSYEQYF	TGTGCCAGCAGTTTTACCGGGACACACTCCTACGAGCAGTACTTC
TRBJ2-5	.	.	TRBV6-6	CASIRARGETQYF	TGTGCCAGCATCAGAGCGAGAGGAGAGACCCAGTACTTC
TRBJ1-5	.	.	TRBV2	CASSDVTPGNQPQHF	TGTGCCAGCAGTGACGTGACTCCGGGCAATCAGCCCCAGCATTTT
TRBJ2-7	.	.	TRBV4-3	CASSQDKGRTYEQYF	TGCGCCAGCAGCCAAGATAAGGGACGGACCTACGAGCAGTACTTC
TRBJ1-3	TRBD1	.	TRBV30	CAWSGGGTGPSGNTIYF	TGTGCCTGGAGTGGAGGAGGGACAGGCCCCTCTGGAAACACCATATATTTT
TRBJ1-3	TRBD1	few	TRBV6-1	CASSEAGDSGNTIYF	TGTGCCAGCAGTGAAGCGGGGGACAGTGGAAACACCATATATTTT
TRBJ2-2	.	many	TRBV7-9	CASSPPLPRGGELFF	TGTGCCAGCAGCCCCCCACTTCCCCGGGGCGGGGAGCTGTTTTTT
TRBJ1-6	TRBD1	.	TRBV6-4	CASSDGTGNNSPLHF	TGTGCCAGCAGTGACGGGACAGGGAATAATTCACCCCTCCACTTT
TRBJ2-2	TRBD2	.	TRBV4-1	CASSHSLAGGPTGELFF	TGCGCCAGCAGCCATTCACTAGCGGGGGGGCCCACCGGGGAGCTGTTTTTT
TRBJ2-7	.	.	TRBV27	CASSPLTGLGLYEQYF	TGTGCCAGCAGTCCTTTAACAGGGTTAGGTTTGTACGAGCAGTACTTC
TRBJ1-2	.	.	TRBV6-5	CASRTSRGPF	TGTGCCAGCAGAACGTCTAGAGGGCCCTTC
TRBJ2-2	TRBD2	once	TRBV6-2/TRBV6-3	CASSYSEESSSGGEAGELFF	TGTGCCAGCAGTTACTCAGAAGAGTCGTCTAGCGGGGGGGAAGCCGGGGAGCTGTTTTTT
TRBJ2-1	.	once	TRBV7-2	CASSLWGGNEQFF	TGTGCCAGCAGCTTGTGGGGAGGCAATGAGCAGTTCTTC
TRBJ2-4	.	.	TRBV7-8	CASSHPGTKNIQYF	TGTGCCAGCAGCCACCCGGGAACCAAAAACATTCAGTACTTC
TRBJ2-7	.	once	TRBV28	CASLKLGGRGTGGSYEQYF	TGTGCCAGCCTCAAACTGGGGGGCAGGGGAACTGGCGGGTCCTACGAGCAGTACTTC
TRBJ2-7	.	few	TRBV5-1	CASSLLGGHLYEQYF	TGCGCCAGCAGCCTCCTGGGGGGCCATTTATACGAGCAGTACTTC
TRBJ1-1	TRBD1	.	TRBV3-1/TRBV3-2	CASSKPLTRQGNTEAFF	TGTGCCAGCAGCAAACCCCTTACCCGACAGGGCAACACTGAAGCTTTCTTT
TRBJ2-2	.	.	TRBV5-4	CASSEPRGDNTGELFF	TGTGCCAGCAGCGAACCCAGGGGAGACAACACCGGGGAGCTGTTTTTT
TRBJ1-6	.	.	TRBV6-5	CASSYSKGNSPLHF	TGTGCCAGCAGTTACTCTAAGGGGAATTCACCCCTCCACTTT
TRBJ1-2	.	few	TRBV6-5	CASSYGKWGGYTF	TGTGCCAGCAGTTACGGGAAGTGGGGGGGCTACACCTTC
TRBJ1-4	TRBD1	.	TRBV15	CATSSRGRSEKLFF	TGTGCCACCAGCAGCAGGGGGCGGAGTGAAAAACTGTTTTTT
TRBJ2-7	TRBD1	.	TRBV7-9	CASSFGQGYEQYF	TGTGCCAGCAGCTTTGGACAGGGGTACGAGCAGTACTTC
TRBJ2-7	.	.	TRBV30	CAWSGRLKGYYEQYF	TGTGCCTGGAGTGGCCGTTTGAAGGGGTACTACGAGCAGTACTTC
TRBJ1-4	.	.	TRBV9	CAPAQDEKLFF	TGTGCCCCAGCACAAGATGAAAAACTGTTTTTT
TRBJ1-4	TRBD1	.	TRBV5-1	CASKTGDSNEKLFF	TGCGCCAGCAAAACAGGGGACTCTAATGAAAAACTGTTTTTT
TRBJ2-1	.	.	TRBV18	CASSPTPTGRNEQFF	TGTGCCAGCTCACCTACCCCCACAGGGCGGAATGAGCAGTTCTTC
TRBJ2-7	TRBD1	.	TRBV4-3	CASSQGGGAAEQYF	TGCGCCAGCAGCCAAGGAGGGGGCGCGGCCGAGCAGTACTTC
TRBJ1-6	.	once	TRBV6-5	CASNTGRAYNSPLHF	TGTGCCAGCAATACCGGACGAGCCTATAATTCACCCCTCCACTTT
TRBJ2-1	TRBD2	.	TRBV27	CASSFSGLAGGASYNEQFF	TGTGCCAGCAGTTTTTCTGGGCTAGCGGGGGGCGCCTCCTACAATGAGCAGTTCTTC
TRBJ2-3	.	.	TRBV7-9	CASSLGSSGRFTDTQYF	TGTGCCAGCAGCTTAGGTTCATCGGGGAGGTTCACAGATACGCAGTATTTT
TRBJ2-2	.	.	TRBV2	CASRLEQNTGELFF	TGTGCCAGCAGATTGGAACAGAACACCGGGGAGCTGTTTTTT
TRBJ2-7	.	.	TRBV19	CASSPGQSYEQYF	TGTGCCAGTAGCCCCGGACAGTCCTACGAGCAGTACTTC
TRBJ2-7	.	.	TRBV5-4	CASSLTGTRSYEQYF	TGTGCCAGCAGCCTAACCGGGACTCGCTCCTACGAGCAGTACTTC
TRBJ1-5	.	once	TRBV28	CASSSPAGSNQPQHF	TGTGCCAGCAGTTCCCCGGCAGGTAGCAATCAGCCCCAGCATTTT
TRBJ1-2	.	few	TRBV4-1	CASSQEGGTNYGYTF	TGCGCCAGCAGCCAAGAGGGGGGAACTAACTATGGCTACACCTTC
TRBJ1-4	TRBD1	.	TRBV12-5	CASGLVRTGPNEKLFF	TGTGCTAGTGGTTTGGTACGGACAGGACCTAATGAAAAACTGTTTTTT
TRBJ2-7	TRBD2	.	TRBV3-1/TRBV3-2	CASSQGSLAGFEQYF	TGTGCCAGCAGCCAAGGTTCTCTAGCGGGGTTCGAGCAGTACTTC
TRBJ1-2	.	.	TRBV21-1	CASSTWTANYGYTF	TGTGCCAGCAGCACCTGGACAGCTAACTATGGCTACACCTTC
TRBJ2-7	.	.	TRBV14	CASSQVSSRTYEQYF	TGTGCCAGCAGCCAAGTCTCGTCTAGGACTTACGAGCAGTACTTC
TRBJ1-2	TRBD1	.	TRBV24-1	CATSDSPGQGNYGYTF	TGTGCCACCAGTGATTCTCCGGGACAGGGTAACTATGGCTACACCTTC
TRBJ2-1	TRBD1	.	TRBV7-2	CASRSGQGFTNEQFF	TGTGCCAGCAGATCGGGACAGGGTTTTACCAATGAGCAGTTCTTC
TRBJ1-1	TRBD1	.	TRBV5-1	CASRADRDRAITEAFF	TGCGCCAGCAGAGCAGACCGGGACAGGGCAATCACTGAAGCTTTCTTT
TRBJ2-7	.	.	TRBV29-1	CSVGSDEQYF	TGCAGCGTTGGTTCCGACGAGCAGTACTTC
TRBJ2-5	TRBD2	once	TRBV2	CASTGPLAAYQETQYF	TGTGCCAGCACCGGCCCCCTAGCGGCGTACCAAGAGACCCAGTACTTC
TRBJ2-2	.	.	TRBV7-2	CASSFAARTGLGRPGELFF	TGTGCCAGCAGCTTTGCCGCCAGAACAGGGCTGGGACGCCCCGGGGAGCTGTTTTTT
TRBJ2-3	.	.	TRBV19	CASSLMWRDTQYF	TGTGCCAGTAGTTTAATGTGGAGGGATACGCAGTATTTT
TRBJ1-5	.	once	TRBV7-2	CASSLNRDQPQHF	TGTGCCAGCAGCCTAAACAGGGATCAGCCCCAGCATTTT
TRBJ1-2	TRBD1	.	TRBV19	CASSIVPRQGSNYGYTF	TGTGCCAGTAGTATAGTCCCACGACAGGGATCTAACTATGGCTACACCTTC
TRBJ1-6	TRBD1	.	TRBV27	CASSSDRGRNSPLHF	TGTGCCAGCAGTTCGGACAGGGGGCGTAATTCACCCCTCCACTTT
TRBJ1-1	.	.	TRBV29-1	CSVGRTATEAFF	TGCAGCGTTGGCAGGACGGCCACTGAAGCTTTCTTT
TRBJ1-2	.	.	TRBV11-2	CASSSEGGSGYTF	TGTGCCAGCAGCTCAGAGGGGGGTTCGGGCTACACCTTC
TRBJ1-6	.	once	TRBV10-3	CAISDKSSYNSPLHF	TGTGCCATCAGTGATAAGAGCTCCTATAATTCACCCCTCCACTTT
TRBJ2-6	.	.	TRBV29-1	CSITVSGANVLTF	TGCAGCATAACAGTCTCTGGGGCCAACGTCCTGACTTTC
TRBJ2-3	TRBD2	.	TRBV19	CASLSTSGSFTDTQYF	TGTGCCAGTCTCTCGACTAGCGGGTCATTCACAGATACGCAGTATTTT